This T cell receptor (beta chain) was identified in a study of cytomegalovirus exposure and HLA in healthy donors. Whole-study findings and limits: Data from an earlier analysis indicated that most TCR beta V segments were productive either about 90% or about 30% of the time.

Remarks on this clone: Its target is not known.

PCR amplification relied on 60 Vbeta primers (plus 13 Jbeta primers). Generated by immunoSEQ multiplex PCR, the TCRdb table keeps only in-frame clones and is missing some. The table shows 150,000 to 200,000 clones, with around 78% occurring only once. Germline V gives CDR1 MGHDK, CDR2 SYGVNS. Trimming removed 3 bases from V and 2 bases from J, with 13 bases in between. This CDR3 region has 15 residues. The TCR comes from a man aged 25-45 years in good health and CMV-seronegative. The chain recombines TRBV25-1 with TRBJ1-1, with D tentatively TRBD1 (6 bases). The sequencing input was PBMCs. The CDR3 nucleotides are TGTGCCAGCAGTGAGGGGGCAGGGGTTAACACTGAAGCTTTCTTT. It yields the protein CASSEGAGVNTEAFF.